These 13 T cell receptor beta chains were sequenced from one sample in a study of blood T cell repertoires in COVID-19. The data were produced by immunoSEQ multiplex PCR, yet TCRdb's version contains in-frame clones alone and is incomplete. The sample consists of more than 50,000 clones, approximately 85% of them appearing once. Sequencing used peripheral blood. Receptors were obtained from a human donor in a cohort sampled during active COVID-19.

The DNA of the CDR3 is TGTGCCAGCTTGGGTCTAGCGGTTTCTACAGATACGCAGTATTTT. Translation gives CASLGLAVSTDTQYF. V gene TRBV2 combines with J gene TRBJ2-3; 7 positions match TRBD2. The CDR3 sequence is 15 residues long. V trimming: 8 bases; J trimming: 3 bases; junction bases outside the gene matches: 11. The germline V gene encodes CDR1 SNHLY and CDR2 FYNNEI.

About this clone itself: Distinct nucleotide sequences in the sample also encode this CDR3. The rearrangement uses TRBV20-1 and TRBJ2-7; D gene ambiguous. V gave up 3 bases and J gave up 6 bases, with 9 bases separating them. CDR1 DFQATT and CDR2 SNEGSKA come from the germline V gene (reference sequence). This CDR3 contains 11 residues. CDR3 amino acids: CSARSGFEQYF. The CDR3 DNA reads TGCAGTGCTAGGTCGGGTTTCGAGCAGTACTTC.

The rearrangement links TRBV5-6 to TRBJ1-1, with TRBD1 matching 7 bases. This CDR3 region has 15 residues. CDR1 is SGHDT, CDR2 YYEEEE, per germline. Germline trimming cut 4 bases from V and 1 base from J; bases unmatched to any gene: 7. CDR3 sequence: CASSRRDRANTEAFF. The DNA of the CDR3 is TGTGCCAGCAGCCGCCGAGACAGGGCGAACACTGAAGCTTTCTTT. Using reference TRBV5-6 and TRBJ1-1 for the parts outside the CDR3, the full variable domain is DAGVTQSPTHLIKTRGQQVTLRCSPKSGHDTVSWYQQALGQGPQFIFQYYEEEERQRGNFPDRFSGHQFPNYSSELNVNALLLGDSALYLCASSRRDRANTEAFFGQGTRLTVV.

The chain combines TRBV18 with TRBJ2-2; 9 nucleotides match TRBD2. V was clipped by 3 bases and J by 5 bases; unmatched bases: 1. Germline lookup yields CDR1 KGHSH and CDR2 LQKENI. CDR3 length: 14 amino acids. CDR3 residues: CASSPSGGTGELFF. CDR3 coding DNA: TGTGCCAGCTCACCGAGCGGGGGGACCGGGGAGCTGTTTTTT. Variable domain in full (rest from reference TRBV18 and TRBJ2-2): NAGVMQNPRHLVRRRGQEARLRCSPMKGHSHVYWYRQLPEEGLKFMVYLQKENIIDESGMPKERFSAEFPKEGPSILRIQQVVRGDSAAYFCASSPSGGTGELFFGEGSRLTVL.

The rearrangement links TRBV6-2 or TRBV6-3 to TRBJ1-2; perhaps TRBD1 as D (5 bases). This CDR3 comprises 18 residues. Deletions cut 3 bases from V and 0 bases from J, with 20 bases between. Germline V gene data show CDR1 as MNHEY and CDR2 as SVGEGT. DNA for the CDR3: TGTGCCAGCAGTTATTTTGAAGCACGGGGGATAGCTAACTATGGCTACACCTTC. Its translation is CASSYFEARGIANYGYTF.

The rearrangement uses TRBV30 and TRBJ1-5; 9 nucleotides agree with TRBD1. The length of the CDR3 is 14 residues. CDR1 is GTSNPN and CDR2 is SVGIG in the germline V gene (reference sequence). The V gene end was trimmed by 2 bases and the J gene end by 7 bases; junction bases not matched to a gene: 6. The CDR3 here is CAWSPDRGAQPQHF. The DNA for the CDR3 is TGTGCCTGGAGTCCCGACAGGGGGGCCCAGCCCCAGCATTTT. The entire variable domain, with the rest obtained from reference TRBV30 and TRBJ1-5, is as follows: SQTIHQWPATLVQPVGSPLSLECTVEGTSNPNLYWYRQAAGRGLQLLFYSVGIGQISSEVPQNLSASRPQDRQFILSSKKLLLSDSGFYLCAWSPDRGAQPQHFGDGTRLSIL.

This clone is a singleton in its sample. CDR3 nucleotide sequence: TGTGCCAGCAGCCAGGCGGGCGTTGGGGAGCTGTTTTTT. As protein: CASSQAGVGELFF. The rearrangement uses TRBV14 and TRBJ2-2; tentatively, D is TRBD2 (5 bases). The CDR3 has 13 residues. Germline V CDR1 and CDR2: SGHDN, FVKESK. V gave up 3 bases and J gave up 8 bases, with 10 bases separating them.

This clone was counted once. The chain has TRBV3-1 (or the pseudogene TRBV3-2) and TRBJ1-1; D gene ambiguous. This CDR3 spans 14 amino acids. The germline V gene encodes CDR1 LGHDT and CDR2 YNNKEL (reference sequence). Trimming cost V 3 bases and J 0 bases, with 8 bases left between them. CDR3 bases: TGTGCCAGCAGCCATACGGGAATGAACACTGAAGCTTTCTTT. It codes for CASSHTGMNTEAFF.

The chain uses TRBV3-1 (or the pseudogene TRBV3-2) and TRBJ1-6, with 7 bases aligning to TRBD1. The CDR3 totals 14 residues. With 4 bases clipped from V and 6 bases from J, the junction kept 3 bases outside the gene matches. Germline lookup yields CDR1 LGHDT and CDR2 YNNKEL (reference sequence). The CDR3 DNA reads TGTGCCAGCAGCCTACGGGACAGTAATTCACCCCTCCACTTT. Translation gives CASSLRDSNSPLHF.

V gene TRBV10-2 combines with J gene TRBJ2-7; the match to TRBD2 covers 7 bases. Trimming at V came to 2 bases and at J to 0 bases, leaving 7 bases not matched to a gene. There are 16 residues in the CDR3. Germline CDR1 WSHSY, CDR2 SAAADI. CDR3 sequence: CASSEDSSGGSYEQYF. The CDR3 coding sequence is TGCGCCAGCAGTGAGGACAGTTCGGGGGGCTCCTACGAGCAGTACTTC.

The genes are TRBV3-1 (or the pseudogene TRBV3-2) and TRBJ2-1, with a weak D call TRBD2 (5 bases). V lost 5 bases and J lost 9, with 23 bases in between. The CDR3 consists of 16 residues. The germline V gene encodes CDR1 LGHDT and CDR2 YNNKEL (reference sequence). CDR3 nucleotides: TGTGCCAGCAGCGCCACGACATGGGGAAGGAGCGGTGAGCAGTTCTTC. It encodes CASSATTWGRSGEQFF.

The V and J genes are TRBV5-1 and TRBJ1-1, with D tentatively TRBD1 (6 bases). V lost 4 bases and J 0 bases, leaving 13 bases between the germline ends. The CDR3 consists of 15 residues. Germline values: CDR1 SGHRS, CDR2 YFSETQ. The CDR3 coding sequence is TGCGCCAGCAGCAAACCAGGGGAAATGAACACTGAAGCTTTCTTT. As protein: CASSKPGEMNTEAFF.

This clone was seen only a few times. The J gene is TRBJ1-2, the V gene TRBV30; D is possibly TRBD1 (5 bases). This CDR3 comprises 12 residues. Trimming shortened V by 3 bases and J by 7 bases, and 12 bases separated the two germline ends. CDR1 and CDR2 from the germline V gene are GTSNPN and SVGIG (reference sequence). The CDR3 coding sequence is TGTGCCTGGAGCTCGGCAGGGTTTGGCTACACCTTC. It specifies CAWSSAGFGYTF.